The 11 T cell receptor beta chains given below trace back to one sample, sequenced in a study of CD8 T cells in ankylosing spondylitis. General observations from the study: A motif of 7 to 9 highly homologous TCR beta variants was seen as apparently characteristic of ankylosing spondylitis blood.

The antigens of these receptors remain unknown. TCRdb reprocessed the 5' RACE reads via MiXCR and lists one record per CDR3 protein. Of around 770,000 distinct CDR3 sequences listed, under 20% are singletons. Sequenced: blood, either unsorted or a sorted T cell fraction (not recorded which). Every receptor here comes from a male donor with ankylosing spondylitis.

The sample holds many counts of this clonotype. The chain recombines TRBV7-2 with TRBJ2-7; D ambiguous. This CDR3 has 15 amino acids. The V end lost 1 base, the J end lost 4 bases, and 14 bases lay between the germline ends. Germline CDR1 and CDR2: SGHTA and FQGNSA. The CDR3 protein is CASSLVFGEKYEQYF. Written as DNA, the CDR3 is TGTGCCAGCAGCTTAGTTTTCGGCGAAAAATACGAGCAGTACTTC.

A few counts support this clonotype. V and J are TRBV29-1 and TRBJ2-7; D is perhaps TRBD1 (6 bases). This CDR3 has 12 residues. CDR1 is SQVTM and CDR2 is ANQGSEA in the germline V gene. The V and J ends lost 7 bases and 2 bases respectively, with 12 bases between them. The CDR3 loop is CSAGQTAYEQYF. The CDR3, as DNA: TGCAGCGCCGGACAGACAGCCTACGAGCAGTACTTC.

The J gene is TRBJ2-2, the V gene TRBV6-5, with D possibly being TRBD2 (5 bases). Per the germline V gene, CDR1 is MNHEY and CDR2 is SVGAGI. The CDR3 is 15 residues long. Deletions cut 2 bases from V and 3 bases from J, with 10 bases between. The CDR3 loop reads CASSYVSRDTGELFF. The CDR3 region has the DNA TGTGCCAGCAGTTACGTTTCGAGGGACACCGGGGAGCTGTTTTTT.

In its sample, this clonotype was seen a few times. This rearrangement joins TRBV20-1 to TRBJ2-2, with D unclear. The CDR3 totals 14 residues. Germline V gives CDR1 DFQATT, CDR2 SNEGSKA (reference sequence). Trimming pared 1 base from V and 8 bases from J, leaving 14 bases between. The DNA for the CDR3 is TGCAGTGCTAGAGCTTCGGACGGGTTGGGGGAGCTGTTTTTT. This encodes CSARASDGLGELFF.

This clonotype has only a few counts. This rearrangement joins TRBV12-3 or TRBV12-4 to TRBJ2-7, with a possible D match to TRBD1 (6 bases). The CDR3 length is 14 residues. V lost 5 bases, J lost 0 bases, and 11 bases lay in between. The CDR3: CASSDRTYSYEQYF. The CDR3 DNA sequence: TGTGCCAGCAGTGACAGGACCTACTCCTACGAGCAGTACTTC.

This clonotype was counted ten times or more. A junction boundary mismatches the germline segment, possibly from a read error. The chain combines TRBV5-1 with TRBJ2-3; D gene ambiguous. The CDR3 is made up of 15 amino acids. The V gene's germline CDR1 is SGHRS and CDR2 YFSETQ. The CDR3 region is CASSLAIGSPLTEYF. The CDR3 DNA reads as TGCGCCAGCAGCTTGGCTATCGGGTCGCCGCTTACGGAGTATTTT. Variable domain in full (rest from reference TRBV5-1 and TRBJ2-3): KAGVTQTPRYLIKTRGQQVTLSCSPISGHRSVSWYQQTPGQGLQFLFEYFSETQRNKGNFPGRFSGRQFSNSRSEMNVSTLELGDSALYLCASSLAIGSPLTEYFGPGTRLTVL.

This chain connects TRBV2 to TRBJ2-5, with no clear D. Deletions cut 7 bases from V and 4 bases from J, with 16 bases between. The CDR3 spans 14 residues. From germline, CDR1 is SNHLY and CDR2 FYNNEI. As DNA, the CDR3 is TGTGCCAGCACTTCCCAACGAACTGTAGAGACCCAGTACTTC. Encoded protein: CASTSQRTVETQYF.

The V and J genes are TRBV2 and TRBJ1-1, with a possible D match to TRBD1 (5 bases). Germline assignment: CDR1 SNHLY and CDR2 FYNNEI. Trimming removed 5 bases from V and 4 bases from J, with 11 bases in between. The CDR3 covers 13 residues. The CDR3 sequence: CASSLGGITEAFF. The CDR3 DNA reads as TGTGCCAGCAGTCTGGGGGGGATCACTGAAGCTTTCTTT.

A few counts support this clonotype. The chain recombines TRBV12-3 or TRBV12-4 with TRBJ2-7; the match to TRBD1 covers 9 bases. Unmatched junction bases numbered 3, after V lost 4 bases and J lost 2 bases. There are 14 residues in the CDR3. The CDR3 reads CASSSGDRAYEQYF. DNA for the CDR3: TGTGCCAGCAGTTCAGGGGACAGGGCCTACGAGCAGTACTTC.

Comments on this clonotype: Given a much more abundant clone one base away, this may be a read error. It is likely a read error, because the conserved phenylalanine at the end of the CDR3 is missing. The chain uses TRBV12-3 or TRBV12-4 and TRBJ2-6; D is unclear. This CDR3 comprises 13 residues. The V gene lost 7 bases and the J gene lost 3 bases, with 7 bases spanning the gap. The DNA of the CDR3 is TGTGCCAGCATTCTATATGGGGCCAACGTCCTGACTTCC. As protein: CASILYGANVLTS.

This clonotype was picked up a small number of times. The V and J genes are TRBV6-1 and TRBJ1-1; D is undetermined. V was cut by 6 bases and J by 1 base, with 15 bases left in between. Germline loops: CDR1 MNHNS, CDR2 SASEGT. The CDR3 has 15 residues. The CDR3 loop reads CASSGQHAGNTEAFF. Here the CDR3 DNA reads TGTGCCAGCAGCGGCCAGCATGCGGGGAACACTGAAGCTTTCTTT.